These 15 T cell receptor beta chains were sequenced from one sample in a study of T cell responses to AZD1222 COVID-19 vaccine. TCRdb's table, derived via immunoSEQ multiplex PCR, lists solely in-frame clones and lacks some. The data hold about 120,000 clones, with around 85% observed a single time. The sample consisted of peripheral blood, taken on day 0 of AZD1222 vaccination. The origin of the receptors is an adult in good health.

This clone turned up a few times. This chain uses TRBV5-1 with TRBJ2-6; TRBD1 might be the D (6 bases). In germline, CDR1 is SGHRS, CDR2 YFSETQ. There are 17 residues in the CDR3. V lost 2 bases and J 4 bases, leaving 16 bases between the germline ends. The CDR3 spells CASSFGAPGVGANVLTF. CDR3 nucleotide sequence: TGCGCCAGCAGCTTTGGGGCCCCAGGGGTCGGGGCCAACGTCCTGACTTTC.

V and J are TRBV9 and TRBJ2-1; a possible D gene is TRBD2 (5 bases). Germline lookup yields CDR1 SGDLS and CDR2 YYNGEE. Trimming shortened V by 0 bases and J by 6 bases, and 10 bases separated the two germline ends. The CDR3 contains 14 residues. CDR3 protein: CASSVATTSNEQFF. The CDR3 region has the DNA TGTGCCAGCAGCGTAGCCACCACTAGCAATGAGCAGTTCTTC.

The chain couples TRBV5-6 to TRBJ1-2; D is uncertain. Germline assignment: CDR1 SGHDT and CDR2 YYEEEE. Deletions cut 4 bases from V and 7 bases from J, with 11 bases between. The CDR3 covers 12 residues. The CDR3 is CASSVLLGGYTF. The CDR3 nucleotides read TGTGCCAGCAGCGTGCTCTTGGGTGGCTACACCTTC.

The sample holds one count of this clone. The CDR3: CASSVATEVAGNEQFF. DNA of the CDR3: TGTGCCAGCAGCGTAGCTACTGAGGTAGCTGGGAATGAGCAGTTCTTC. The chain couples TRBV9 to TRBJ2-1, with D hard to call. This CDR3 spans 16 amino acids. The germline gives CDR1 SGDLS, CDR2 YYNGEE. Trimming stripped 0 bases from V and 7 bases from J, with 17 bases between.

The gene calls are TRBV30 and TRBJ2-1; the D is unclear. This CDR3 region has 12 residues. Germline CDR1 GTSNPN, CDR2 SVGIG (reference sequence). V was pared by 5 bases and J by 10 bases, with 15 bases between. CDR3 nucleotide sequence: TGTGCCTGGTTGACCTTTGCTCACGAGCAGTTCTTC. The encoded protein is CAWLTFAHEQFF.

This clone occurred once. The gene calls are TRBV3-1 (or the pseudogene TRBV3-2) and TRBJ2-6, with D possibly TRBD2 on 7 matching bases. Germline-derived CDR1 and CDR2 are LGHDT and YNNKEL (reference sequence). Trimming pared 5 bases from V and 4 bases from J, leaving 18 bases between. The CDR3 covers 17 residues. CDR3 nucleotide sequence: TGTGCCAGCAGCATGCGGGGGCTTCACAGGGGGGCCAACGTCCTGACTTTC. Translated: CASSMRGLHRGANVLTF.

V is TRBV5-1 and J is TRBJ2-7; 10 bases match TRBD2. The CDR3 covers 14 residues. In germline, CDR1 is SGHRS, CDR2 YFSETQ. V shed 3 bases and J 4 bases; nucleotides not matched to a gene: 4. CDR3 coding DNA: TGCGCCAGCAGCTACGGTAGCGGGAGGTACGAGCAGTACTTC. Protein: CASSYGSGRYEQYF.

This clone was found once. V gene TRBV7-9 combines with J gene TRBJ2-5, with D unclear. Trimming removed 3 bases from V and 4 bases from J, with 12 bases in between. This CDR3 contains 14 residues. Germline values: CDR1 SEHNR, CDR2 FQNEAQ (reference sequence). CDR3 bases: TGTGCCAGCAGCTTTGGGTCGGGTGGAGAGACCCAGTACTTC. Translating gives CASSFGSGGETQYF.

The gene calls are TRBV4-1 and TRBJ1-4, with 7 bases aligning to TRBD1. This CDR3 is 16 amino acids long. V lost 2 bases, J lost 7 bases, and 10 bases stayed unmatched. CDR1 is MGHRA, CDR2 YSYEKL, per germline. The CDR3 here is CASSQSLYRGGEKLFF. CDR3 nucleotide sequence: TGCGCCAGCAGCCAATCCCTTTACAGGGGAGGTGAAAAACTGTTTTTT.

V and J are TRBV6-6 and TRBJ1-5; D unresolved. Germline V gene lookup returns CDR1 MNHNY and CDR2 SVGAGI (reference sequence). V was cut by 6 bases and J by 4 bases, with 16 bases left in between. The CDR3 loop spans 15 amino acids. CDR3 sequence (DNA): TGTGCCAGCAGCCCGAAACAGACCAGAAATCAGCCCCAGCATTTT. As protein: CASSPKQTRNQPQHF.

The chain employs TRBV28 and TRBJ2-1; D perhaps matches TRBD2 (6 bases). The CDR3 runs 14 residues. V lost 2 bases and J 2 bases, leaving 7 bases between the germline ends. Germline-derived CDR1 and CDR2 are MDHEN and SYDVKM. DNA for the CDR3: TGTGCCAGCAGTTTAGCGGGGACCTACAATGAGCAGTTCTTC. Residues: CASSLAGTYNEQFF.

The chain recombines TRBV18 with TRBJ2-5, with D maybe TRBD2 (5 bases). The CDR3 runs 14 residues. Germline CDR1 KGHSH, CDR2 LQKENI. V lost 2 bases and J lost 4, with 11 bases in between. For the CDR3, the DNA is TGTGCCAGCTCACCAAACCCAGGAGGAGAGACCCAGTACTTC. Its protein is CASSPNPGGETQYF.

This sequence joins TRBV29-1 and TRBJ2-2; TRBD2 might be the D (6 bases). Germline-derived CDR1 and CDR2 are SQVTM and ANQGSEA. The CDR3 extends over 14 amino acids. The germline V and J ends were trimmed by 7 bases and 4 bases, with 16 bases remaining between them. CDR3 DNA: TGCAGCGCCGGGGGAGGCCGAGGCACCGGGGAGCTGTTTTTT. It is translated as CSAGGGRGTGELFF.

This chain uses TRBV12-3 or TRBV12-4 with TRBJ2-7; D unclear. The CDR3 runs 11 residues. Trimming stripped 5 bases from V and 7 bases from J, with 9 bases between. CDR3: CASSLAEEQYF. CDR3 bases: TGTGCCAGCAGTCTGGCTGAGGAGCAGTACTTC.

The chain couples TRBV29-1 to TRBJ2-4, with TRBD2 as a possible D gene (6 bases). CDR3 length: 16 residues. CDR1 is SQVTM, CDR2 ANQGSEA, per germline. Trimming stripped 1 base from V and 0 bases from J, with 13 bases between. The CDR3: CSVEVRREGAKNIQYF. In nucleotides, the CDR3 is TGCAGCGTTGAAGTTAGGAGGGAAGGAGCCAAAAACATTCAGTACTTC.